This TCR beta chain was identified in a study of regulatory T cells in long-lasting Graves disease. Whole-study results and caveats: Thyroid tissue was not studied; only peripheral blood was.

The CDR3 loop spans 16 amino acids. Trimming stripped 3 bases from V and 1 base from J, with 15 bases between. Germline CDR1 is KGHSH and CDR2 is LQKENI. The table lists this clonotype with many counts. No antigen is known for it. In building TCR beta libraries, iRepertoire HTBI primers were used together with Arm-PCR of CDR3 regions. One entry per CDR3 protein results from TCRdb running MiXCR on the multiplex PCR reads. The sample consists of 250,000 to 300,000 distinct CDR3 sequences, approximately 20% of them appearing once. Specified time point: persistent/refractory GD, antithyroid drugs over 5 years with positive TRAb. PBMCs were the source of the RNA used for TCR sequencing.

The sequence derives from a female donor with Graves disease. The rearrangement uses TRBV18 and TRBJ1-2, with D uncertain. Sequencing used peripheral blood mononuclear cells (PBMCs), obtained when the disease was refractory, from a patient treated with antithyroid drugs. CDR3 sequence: CASSPTESAFNYGYTF. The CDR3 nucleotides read TGTGCCAGCTCACCCACCGAGTCAGCTTTTAACTATGGCTACACCTTC.